Presented here are 4 T cell receptor beta chains from one specimen sequenced in a study of OX40 agonist ivuxolimab in advanced cancers. Some clones are missing from TCRdb's copy, which holds only in-frame ones; the method was immunoSEQ multiplex PCR. The table has 90,000 to 100,000 clones, 88% seen once. Sequencing used CD4+ or CD8+ T cells sorted from blood, obtained in a trial of the OX40 agonist ivuxolimab. These receptors were collected from an adult with an advanced solid tumor such as melanoma, head and neck, liver or kidney cancer.

The J gene is TRBJ2-6, the V gene TRBV10-3; 8 positions agree with TRBD2. The CDR3 contains 18 residues. CDR1 is ENHRY and CDR2 is SYGVKD in the germline V gene. V lost 0 bases and J lost 3; bases outside the gene matches: 7. CDR3 coding DNA: TGTGCCATCAGTGAGTCGCGGATACTAGCGGTTGGGGCCAACGTCCTGACTTTC. This codes for CAISESRILAVGANVLTF.

The V call is TRBV6-5, the J call TRBJ2-1; 9 nucleotides match TRBD2. The CDR3 has 14 residues. Trimming at V came to 3 bases and at J to 10 bases, leaving 7 bases not matched to a gene. Germline loops: CDR1 MNHEY, CDR2 SVGAGI. DNA of the CDR3: TGTGCCAGCAGTTATGTGGAGCGGGAGGACGAGCAGTTCTTC. Residues: CASSYVEREDEQFF.

The chain combines TRBV9 with TRBJ2-6, with D uncertain. Germline lookup yields CDR1 SGDLS and CDR2 YYNGEE. The V gene lost 3 bases and the J gene lost 0 bases, with 4 bases spanning the gap. The CDR3 covers 14 residues. CDR3 amino acids: CASSATSGANVLTF. CDR3 DNA sequence: TGTGCCAGCAGCGCCACCTCTGGGGCCAACGTCCTGACTTTC. The whole variable domain, filled in from reference TRBV9 and TRBJ2-6, reads DSGVTQTPKHLITATGQRVTLRCSPRSGDLSVYWYQQSLDQGLQFLIQYYNGEERAKGNILERFSAQQFPDLHSELNLSSLELGDSALYFCASSATSGANVLTFGAGSRLTVL.

The chain recombines TRBV10-2 with TRBJ1-4; D possibly corresponds to TRBD1 (6 bases). Germline V gene lookup returns CDR1 WSHSY and CDR2 SAAADI. V was trimmed by 3 bases and J by 11 bases, leaving 10 bases between them. The CDR3 runs to 12 residues. The CDR3, as DNA: TGCGCCAGCAGTGAAGGACAGCGGAAACTGTTTTTT. It codes for CASSEGQRKLFF.